Listed here are 32 T cell receptor beta chains from one sample, sequenced in a study of blood T cells in healthy people across ages. A J-beta primer mix and a sample-barcoded 5' primer were used in a second PCR of roughly 7 to 12 cycles. TCRdb independently ran MiXCR on the 5' RACE reads; one entry per CDR3 protein. The sample lists roughly 700,000 distinct CDR3 sequences; roughly 30% were seen once. The sample was blood. The source is a woman of 80 years or more in good health.

This clonotype occurred many times. This rearrangement joins TRBV6-5 to TRBJ1-2; no clear D. The ends were cut back, 2 bases at V and 3 bases at J, with 13 bases in the middle. The CDR3 covers 15 residues. CDR1 and CDR2 (germline): MNHEY, SVGAGI. CDR3 protein: CASSYPYKRDYGYTF. The DNA for the CDR3 is TGTGCCAGCAGTTACCCATATAAGAGAGACTATGGCTACACCTTC.

CDR3 protein: CASSPAAGRNTGELFF. CDR3 nucleotides: TGTGCCAGCAGCCCCGCGGCGGGGAGGAACACCGGGGAGCTGTTTTTT. This sequence joins TRBV7-7 and TRBJ2-2; tentatively, D is TRBD2 (6 bases). Germline loops: CDR1 SSHAT, CDR2 FNYEAQ (reference sequence). With 5 bases removed from V and 1 base from J, the gap between germline ends came to 14 bases. The CDR3 length is 16 residues.

V usage is TRBV29-1 and J usage is TRBJ1-2, with a possible D match to TRBD1 (5 bases). From germline, CDR1 is SQVTM and CDR2 ANQGSEA. V lost 3 bases to trimming and J lost 6 bases, with 14 bases between them. The CDR3 covers 13 residues. In DNA form, the CDR3 reads TGCAGCGTTGAGTATCCAGGGCGGAATGGCTACACCTTC. It yields the protein CSVEYPGRNGYTF.

This clonotype was found a few times. Being one base from a much bigger clone, this may be a read error. The chain couples TRBV5-1 to TRBJ2-7, with TRBD1 as a possible D gene (7 bases). The CDR3 has 16 amino acids. CDR1 SGHRS and CDR2 YFSETQ come from the germline V gene. Trimming cost V 6 bases and J 7 bases, with 26 bases left between them. CDR3: CASTLEGAYAYNEQYF. In DNA form, the CDR3 reads TGCGCCAGCACTCTGGAGGGGGCATACGCCTACAATGAGCAGTACTTC.

J is TRBJ2-2 and V is TRBV2; 10 positions agree with TRBD2. Germline CDR1 is SNHLY and CDR2 is FYNNEI. This CDR3 is built from 15 residues. J was trimmed by 4 bases and V by 6 bases; bases with no gene match: 5. This CDR3 reads CASRVAGGRTGELFF. DNA for the CDR3: TGTGCCAGCAGAGTAGCGGGGGGCCGCACCGGGGAGCTGTTTTTT.

This clonotype was seen ten or more times. This chain connects TRBV10-3 to TRBJ1-2, with a tentative D call TRBD1 (5 bases). Germline CDR1 ENHRY, CDR2 SYGVKD. Trimming took 11 bases from V and 6 from J, leaving 16 bases between them. The CDR3 extends over 12 amino acids. This CDR3 is CAARPSGNGYTF. The CDR3 nucleotides read TGTGCCGCCCGCCCTTCAGGGAATGGCTACACCTTC.

To note about this clonotype: One junction end does not reproduce the germline sequence, and a read error may be involved. CDR3 residues: CISSPGQGPYEQYF. The CDR3 DNA reads as TGTATCAGCAGCCCGGGACAGGGTCCCTACGAGCAGTACTTC. The genes are TRBV7-2 and TRBJ2-4; TRBD1 matches 9 bases. The J call is uncertain, as TRBJ2-7 better fits the DNA end. Germline CDR1 reads SGHTA; CDR2 reads FQGNSA. There are 14 residues in the CDR3.

This clonotype was seen many times. The chain couples TRBV3-1 to TRBJ1-2; TRBD1 might be the D (6 bases). This CDR3 has 15 amino acids. Germline V gene data show CDR1 as LGHDT and CDR2 as YNNKEL (reference sequence). V lost 1 base to trimming and J lost 1 base, with 10 bases between them. CDR3 residues: CASSQADRRNYGYTF. The CDR3 DNA is TGTGCCAGCAGCCAAGCGGACAGACGTAACTATGGCTACACCTTC.

Many counts were recorded for this clonotype. V and J are TRBV12-3 or TRBV12-4 and TRBJ2-7; D unclear. The CDR3 length is 12 residues. V lost 7 bases and J 2 bases, leaving 9 bases between the germline ends. CDR3 nucleotides: TGTGCCAGCAAGTCAGAAGCCTACGAGCAGTACTTC. This codes for CASKSEAYEQYF.

Note on this clonotype: A clone one base away is much larger, so this may be a read error. The chain joins TRBV27 to TRBJ1-4, with TRBD1 identical over 9 bases. Germline V CDR1 and CDR2: MNHEY, SMNVEV (reference sequence). This CDR3 region has 13 residues. The CDR3 DNA sequence: TGTGCCAGCAGTGGACAGGGGAGTGAAAAACGGTTTTTT. Protein: CASSGQGSEKRFF.

The chain joins TRBV11-3 to TRBJ2-5; 9 bases map to TRBD2. CDR3 length equals 16 residues. Germline V gives CDR1 SGHNT, CDR2 YENEEA. Trimming at V came to 5 bases and at J to 2 bases, leaving 9 bases not matched to a gene. The CDR3 bases are TGTGCCAGCAGCCCGGGTGCGGGAGGGGGACAAGAGACCCAGTACTTC. Protein sequence: CASSPGAGGGQETQYF.

This clonotype was seen repeatedly, ten times or more. The rearrangement joins TRBV6-1 to TRBJ2-5, with D perhaps being TRBD1 or TRBD2 (5 bases each). V was shortened by 5 bases and J by 3 bases, with 22 bases between the two germline ends. The CDR3 extends over 17 amino acids. Per germline, CDR1 MNHNS and CDR2 SASEGT. This CDR3 is CASSPLSPGTTKETQYF. The DNA of the CDR3 is TGTGCCAGCAGTCCCCTCTCTCCCGGGACCACTAAAGAGACCCAGTACTTC.

With respect to this clonotype: A much larger clone lies one base from this, so it may be a read error. The V gene is TRBV5-1, the J gene TRBJ2-4, with a possible D match to TRBD2 (5 bases). The end of the DNA is better explained by TRBJ2-5, so the J call may be wrong. Per germline, CDR1 SGHRS and CDR2 YFSETQ. The CDR3 totals 15 residues. As DNA, the CDR3 is TGCGCCGGCAGCCAGCAACAGCGGCGGGAAGAGACCCAGTACTTC. Translation: CAGSQQQRREETQYF.

This clonotype has a count of ten or more. This rearrangement joins TRBV7-6 to TRBJ2-6, with 10 bases matching TRBD1. V gave up 5 bases and J gave up 6 bases; unmatched junction bases: 4. Germline V CDR1 and CDR2: SGHVS, FNYEAQ. The CDR3 spans 15 residues. CDR3 DNA sequence: TGTGCCAGCAGCCCTCGACAGGGGGCGGCCAACGTCCTGACTTTC. It is translated as CASSPRQGAANVLTF.

As to this clonotype: A read error is possible here, since a much larger clone lies one base away. CDR3 nucleotide sequence: TGTGCCAGCAGTTTGACCGGGACTAGCGAAAATGAGCAGTACTTC. This sequence encodes CASSLTGTSENEQYF. The V and J genes are TRBV28 and TRBJ2-5, with 10 bases matching TRBD2. This CDR3 region has 15 residues. Germline V gene sequence: CDR1 MDHEN, CDR2 SYDVKM. Germline trimming cut 3 bases from V and 11 bases from J; bases unmatched to any gene: 12.

This clonotype has more than one count but fewer than ten. V and J are TRBV12-3 or TRBV12-4 and TRBJ1-1, with D hard to call. V was trimmed by 2 bases and J by 6 bases, leaving 10 bases between them. The length of the CDR3 is 13 residues. CDR3 sequence (DNA): TGTGCCAGCAGTTTAAGTGAGGGCTCTGAAGCTTTCTTT. Translated: CASSLSEGSEAFF.

This chain uses TRBV21-1 with TRBJ2-7; the table's D call, TRBD2, has no DNA check behind it. TRBV21-1 is listed as a pseudogene. This CDR3 is 19 amino acids long. The CDR3 is CASSPPVPGLAGGPYEQYF. CDR3 nucleotide sequence: TGTGCCAGCAGCCCTCCAGTACCGGGACTAGCGGGGGGCCCCTACGAGCAGTACTTC.

The chain uses TRBV19 and TRBJ2-3; unclear D gene. CDR3 length: 15 residues. The V end was cut by 3 bases, the J end by 1 base, with 11 bases between. Germline V gene data show CDR1 as LNHDA and CDR2 as SQIVND (reference sequence). In DNA form, the CDR3 reads TGTGCCAGTAGTATCGTCCCCCAGGGCACAGATACGCAGTATTTT. Residues: CASSIVPQGTDTQYF.

This clonotype was counted only a few times. The CDR3, as DNA: TGCGCCAGCAGCTTCAACGTTGTAAACACTGAAGCTTTCTTT. This gives the protein CASSFNVVNTEAFF. The chain uses TRBV5-1 and TRBJ1-1; no clear D. Per the germline V gene, CDR1 is SGHRS and CDR2 is YFSETQ. CDR3 length: 14 amino acids. The V gene lost 2 bases and the J gene lost 2 bases, with 10 bases spanning the gap.

In its sample, this clonotype was seen once. Given a much more abundant clone one base away, this may be a read error. This chain links TRBV7-9 with TRBJ2-7; a possible D gene is TRBD1 (6 bases). The CDR3 loop spans 13 amino acids. CDR1 SEHNR and CDR2 FQNEAQ come from the germline V gene (reference sequence). Trimming removed 4 bases from V and 12 bases from J, with 19 bases in between. CDR3 nucleotides: TGTGCCAGCAGCTCAACGGACAGTTCTGCCCCGTACTTC. Its translation is CASSSTDSSAPYF.

A few counts support this clonotype. This rearrangement joins TRBV30 to TRBJ2-2; no clear D. CDR3 length: 16 amino acids. CDR1 GTSNPN and CDR2 SVGIG come from the germline V gene (reference sequence). The V gene lost 4 bases and the J gene lost 1 base, with 16 bases spanning the gap. The CDR3 sequence is CAWIQTGLLNTGELFF. The CDR3 DNA reads as TGTGCCTGGATTCAAACCGGGCTTCTGAACACCGGGGAGCTGTTTTTT.

This clonotype was recorded many times. This rearrangement joins TRBV7-2 to TRBJ2-6; the match to TRBD1 covers 9 bases. The junction had 8 bases not matched to a gene; V was cut back by 5 bases and J by 0 bases. Germline CDR1 reads SGHTA; CDR2 reads FQGNSA. This CDR3 region has 18 residues. As DNA, the CDR3 is TGTGCCAGCAGCGTTACAGGGGGCGCCCCCTCTGGGGCCAACGTCCTGACTTTC. It encodes CASSVTGGAPSGANVLTF.

Ten or more counts support this clonotype. V is TRBV20-1 and J is TRBJ2-1; 10 positions match TRBD2. This CDR3 spans 13 amino acids. Germline V gene data show CDR1 as DFQATT and CDR2 as SNEGSKA (reference sequence). The junction had 4 bases not matched to a gene; V was cut back by 4 bases and J by 7 bases. In nucleotides, the CDR3 is TGCAGTGCTACTAGCGGGGGCTGGAATGAGCAGTTCTTC. Translated, it gives CSATSGGWNEQFF.

This clonotype was seen ten or more times. The gene calls are TRBV25-1 and TRBJ1-2, with D uncertain. CDR1 and CDR2 (germline): MGHDK, SYGVNS. This CDR3 contains 13 residues. V was cut by 3 bases and J by 7 bases, with 12 bases left in between. This CDR3 reads CASSDSVGLGYTF. The CDR3 coding sequence is TGTGCCAGCAGTGATTCCGTAGGGCTTGGCTACACCTTC.

In regard to this clonotype: This clone may be a read error of a much larger clone one base away. V usage is TRBV20-1 and J usage is TRBJ1-6; D uncertain. CDR3 size: 14 residues. Germline V gene lookup returns CDR1 DFQATT and CDR2 SNEGSKA (reference sequence). The V and J ends lost 1 base and 6 bases respectively, with 10 bases between them. The chain's CDR3 is CSARGRYLNSPLHF. CDR3 nucleotides: TGCAGTGCTAGAGGTCGCTATCTTAATTCACCCCTCCACTTT.

This clonotype was found a few times. This chain uses TRBV2 with TRBJ1-5; D remains unclear. From germline, CDR1 is SNHLY and CDR2 FYNNEI. The CDR3 length is 15 residues. V lost 4 bases and J 0 bases, leaving 10 bases between the germline ends. CDR3 nucleotide sequence: TGTGCCAGCAGTGCGAGCTTTAATAGCAATCAGCCCCAGCATTTT. It yields the protein CASSASFNSNQPQHF.

J is TRBJ2-4 and V is TRBV6-5, with D uncertain. The CDR3 is 15 residues long. Trimming took 0 bases from V and 0 from J, leaving 6 bases between them. CDR1 and CDR2 from the germline V gene are MNHEY and SVGAGI. The CDR3 reads CASSYSVLAKNIQYF. CDR3 in DNA: TGTGCCAGCAGTTACTCTGTATTAGCCAAAAACATTCAGTACTTC.

This clonotype was observed a few times. This sequence joins TRBV20-1 and TRBJ1-2; TRBD1 aligns across 8 bases. Per the germline V gene, CDR1 is DFQATT and CDR2 is SNEGSKA (reference sequence). Unmatched junction bases numbered 11, after V lost 6 bases and J lost 5 bases. The CDR3 runs to 14 residues. This chain's CDR3 is CSALAGGAGYGYTF. For the CDR3, the DNA is TGCAGTGCGCTTGCAGGGGGCGCTGGGTATGGCTACACCTTC.

The chain joins TRBV12-3 or TRBV12-4 to TRBJ1-2; no clear D. V lost 6 bases and J 6 bases, leaving 17 bases between the germline ends. The CDR3 is 14 amino acids. In DNA, the CDR3 is TGTGCCAGCAGCCCGACCCACCGGAGCCATGGCTACACCTTC. This gives the protein CASSPTHRSHGYTF.

This clonotype was recorded at least ten times. V gene TRBV28 combines with J gene TRBJ2-1, with 8 bases that match TRBD1. J lost 8 bases, V lost 6 bases, and 6 bases had no gene match. The CDR3 extends over 13 amino acids. The germline V gene encodes CDR1 MDHEN and CDR2 SYDVKM. The CDR3 DNA sequence: TGTGCCAGCAGCGCAGGGGGCGTCTATGAGCAGTTCTTC. This sequence encodes CASSAGGVYEQFF.

The chain carries TRBV5-1 and TRBJ1-1; D not resolved. This CDR3 spans 14 amino acids. Trimming stripped 3 bases from V and 1 base from J, with 10 bases between. Germline CDR1 and CDR2: SGHRS and YFSETQ. The CDR3 spells CASSSGSKNTEAFF. The CDR3 DNA sequence: TGCGCCAGCAGCTCCGGGTCCAAGAACACTGAAGCTTTCTTT.

This clonotype was observed a few times. The V gene is TRBV20-1, the J gene TRBJ1-5; D possibly corresponds to TRBD1 (5 bases). The CDR3 loop spans 14 amino acids. The V and J ends lost 3 bases and 6 bases respectively, with 15 bases between them. CDR1 DFQATT and CDR2 SNEGSKA come from the germline V gene (reference sequence). CDR3 amino acids: CSASLGDPSQPQHF. For the CDR3, the DNA is TGCAGTGCTAGTTTAGGGGACCCCTCTCAGCCCCAGCATTTT.